These 30 T cell receptor beta chains originate from one sample sequenced in a study of shared clonotypes between healthy human individuals. Here immunoSEQ multiplex PCR was the method, and the copy in TCRdb shows in-frame clones only, minus some. The table has about a million clones, 77% seen once. Sequenced material: memory CD4+ T cells from PBMCs. This sample's subset: CD45RA-negative fraction. All receptors derive from a man aged 18 to 35 in good health. Some clones in this sample may be carry-over from other donors' samples.

About this clone itself: An end of the junction differs from the germline gene, which may be a read error. The chain recombines TRBV6-1 with TRBJ1-3; 7 positions agree with TRBD1. CDR1 is MNHNS and CDR2 is SASEGT in the germline V gene. The CDR3 runs to 15 residues. The CDR3 DNA reads as TGTGCCAGCAGTGAAAGGGGGCAGGGCGGAAACGCCATATATTTT. Translated, it gives CASSERGQGGNAIYF.

The V and J genes are TRBV9 and TRBJ1-2; 7 bases map to TRBD1. CDR1 and CDR2 from the germline V gene are SGDLS and YYNGEE. The CDR3 spans 15 residues. V shed 3 bases and J 2 bases; nucleotides not matched to a gene: 7. In nucleotides, the CDR3 is TGTGCCAGCAGCGGTGTATTGACAGGGAACTATGGCTACACCTTC. Protein sequence: CASSGVLTGNYGYTF. Based on the CDR3 plus reference TRBV9 and TRBJ1-2, the full variable domain is DSGVTQTPKHLITATGQRVTLRCSPRSGDLSVYWYQQSLDQGLQFLIQYYNGEERAKGNILERFSAQQFPDLHSELNLSSLELGDSALYFCASSGVLTGNYGYTFGSGTRLTVV.

This clone was counted once. This chain uses TRBV7-4 with TRBJ2-7, with 13 bases fitting TRBD2. Per germline, CDR1 SGHVT and CDR2 SQSDAQ. The CDR3 sequence is 19 residues long. With V trimmed by 0 bases and J by 4 bases, 12 bases remained unmatched. The CDR3 region has the DNA TGTGCCAGCAGCTTAGCCGGACTAGCGGGAGAGGTCTGGTCGTACGAGCAGTACTTC. It codes for CASSLAGLAGEVWSYEQYF.

The chain couples TRBV2 to TRBJ2-7; 9 bases match TRBD1. CDR1 SNHLY and CDR2 FYNNEI come from the germline V gene. CDR3 length: 14 amino acids. V was clipped by 7 bases and J by 3 bases; unmatched bases: 7. In DNA form, the CDR3 reads TGTGCCAGCAAGGACAGGGGCTCCATCTACGAGCAGTACTTC. Protein: CASKDRGSIYEQYF.

The V gene is TRBV29-1, the J gene TRBJ2-1; D gene unclear. The germline V and J ends were trimmed by 3 bases and 10 bases, with 13 bases remaining between them. The V gene's germline CDR1 is SQVTM and CDR2 ANQGSEA. The CDR3 is 12 residues long. CDR3 in amino acids: CSVELPAEEQFF. CDR3 DNA sequence: TGCAGCGTTGAGTTACCAGCCGAAGAGCAGTTCTTC.

The rearrangement joins TRBV10-3 to TRBJ2-7; 7 bases agree with TRBD1. CDR1 and CDR2 (germline): ENHRY, SYGVKD. The ends lost 5 bases at V and 2 bases at J; junction bases unmatched: 6. This CDR3 contains 14 residues. CDR3 in amino acids: CAISPPGTAYEQYF. DNA of the CDR3: TGTGCCATCAGTCCCCCCGGGACAGCCTACGAGCAGTACTTC.

This chain joins TRBV11-2 and TRBJ1-1, with D possibly being TRBD1 (5 bases). The CDR3 runs to 13 residues. Germline lookup yields CDR1 SGHAT and CDR2 FQNNGV. The ends were cut back, 5 bases at V and 5 bases at J, with 12 bases in the middle. The CDR3 protein is CASSIDWGTEAFF. The CDR3 DNA sequence: TGTGCCAGCAGCATCGACTGGGGGACTGAAGCTTTCTTT.

This clone appeared once. The rearrangement uses TRBV6-5 and TRBJ1-2; D possibly corresponds to TRBD1 (5 bases). The CDR3 loop spans 12 amino acids. V gave up 6 bases and J gave up 9 bases, with 14 bases separating them. Per germline, CDR1 MNHEY and CDR2 SVGAGI. The CDR3 loop is CASREPGRRYTF. For the CDR3, the DNA is TGTGCCAGCAGAGAGCCAGGGAGGCGCTACACCTTC.

The genes are TRBV29-1 and TRBJ1-2; no firm D call. Germline V lookup: CDR1 SQVTM, CDR2 ANQGSEA. The V end lost 4 bases, the J end lost 7 bases, and 7 bases lay between the germline ends. The CDR3 extends over 10 amino acids. The CDR3 sequence: CSVGEAGYTF. CDR3 coding DNA: TGCAGCGTTGGGGAGGCTGGCTACACCTTC.

The chain links TRBV11-2 to TRBJ2-3; D call uncertain. CDR1 SGHAT and CDR2 FQNNGV come from the germline V gene. The V gene lost 6 bases and the J gene lost 5 bases, with 18 bases spanning the gap. This CDR3 contains 15 residues. CDR3 bases: TGTGCCAGCAGGGCGTGGAGAGAAGGAATAGATACGCAGTATTTT. It translates to CASRAWREGIDTQYF.

The gene calls are TRBV6-1 and TRBJ2-3, with a possible D match to TRBD1 (5 bases). This CDR3 has 15 amino acids. Trimming stripped 6 bases from V and 0 bases from J, with 13 bases between. Germline V gene lookup returns CDR1 MNHNS and CDR2 SASEGT. CDR3 DNA sequence: TGTGCCAGCAGCCCGAGCAGGGCTAGCACAGATACGCAGTATTTT. It yields the protein CASSPSRASTDTQYF.

The rearrangement joins TRBV5-4 to TRBJ2-2; perhaps TRBD2 as D (5 bases). Germline V gives CDR1 SGHNT, CDR2 YYREEE (reference sequence). Between the trimmed V and J ends, which lost 3 bases and 4 bases, there was a span of 13 bases. The CDR3 loop spans 15 amino acids. CDR3 sequence reads: CASSSVIGSTGELFF. CDR3 in DNA: TGTGCCAGCAGCTCGGTGATAGGGAGCACCGGGGAGCTGTTTTTT. Full variable domain (rest looked up from reference TRBV5-4 and TRBJ2-2): ETGVTQSPTHLIKTRGQQVTLRCSSQSGHNTVSWYQQALGQGPQFIFQYYREEENGRGNFPPRFSGLQFPNYSSELNVNALELDDSALYLCASSSVIGSTGELFFGEGSRLTVL.

This clone has only one observation. This chain joins TRBV19 and TRBJ1-1, with D maybe TRBD1 (5 bases). V lost 2 bases and J lost 8, with 18 bases in between. The CDR3 spans 15 residues. Germline V gene sequence: CDR1 LNHDA, CDR2 SQIVND (reference sequence). The CDR3 sequence: CASSIMGGGSGEAFF. The CDR3, as DNA: TGTGCCAGTAGTATAATGGGTGGGGGTAGCGGAGAAGCTTTCTTT.

The gene calls are TRBV28 and TRBJ1-5; D call uncertain. Trimming removed 4 bases from V and 8 bases from J, with 12 bases in between. Germline values: CDR1 MDHEN, CDR2 SYDVKM. CDR3 length: 13 residues. The CDR3 loop reads CASSSESGKPQHF. In DNA, the CDR3 is TGTGCCAGCAGTTCCGAGAGCGGTAAGCCCCAGCATTTT.

The sample holds many counts of this clone. The J gene is TRBJ2-5, the V gene TRBV11-2; D is ambiguous. Trimming cost V 5 bases and J 1 base, with 14 bases left between them. This CDR3 is built from 15 residues. The germline CDR1 and CDR2 sequences are SGHAT and FQNNGV. This CDR3 is CASSPHGMTQETQYF. The CDR3 DNA sequence: TGTGCCAGCAGCCCCCATGGTATGACCCAAGAGACCCAGTACTTC.

This clone was seen only a few times. The chain is built from TRBV11-2 and TRBJ2-7; D gene unclear. V was clipped by 5 bases and J by 1 base, with 6 bases between them. The CDR3 is made up of 12 amino acids. Germline assignment: CDR1 SGHAT and CDR2 FQNNGV. CDR3 bases: TGTGCCAGCAGCCCGTGGTCCTACGAGCAGTACTTC. Its translation: CASSPWSYEQYF.

The chain joins TRBV7-2 to TRBJ1-1; D may be TRBD1 (6 bases). V lost 5 bases to trimming and J lost 7 bases, with 17 bases between them. The CDR3 sequence is 14 residues long. The germline gives CDR1 SGHTA, CDR2 FQGNSA. CDR3 sequence reads: CASSPYGGQIEAFF. The CDR3 DNA reads as TGTGCCAGCAGCCCATATGGGGGACAAATTGAAGCTTTCTTT. Looking up the rest from reference TRBV7-2 and TRBJ1-1 gives the full variable domain: GAGVSQSPSNKVTEKGKDVELRCDPISGHTALYWYRQSLGQGLEFLIYFQGNSAPDKSGLPSDRFSAERTGGSVSTLTIQRTQQEDSAVYLCASSPYGGQIEAFFGQGTRLTVV.

The rearrangement links TRBV11-2 to TRBJ2-3; no clear D. CDR1 SGHAT and CDR2 FQNNGV come from the germline V gene. Trimming stripped 5 bases from V and 0 bases from J, with 12 bases between. The length of the CDR3 is 15 residues. CDR3 sequence reads: CASSPRLASTDTQYF. DNA for the CDR3: TGTGCCAGCAGCCCACGACTGGCGAGCACAGATACGCAGTATTTT.

J is TRBJ1-2 and V is TRBV2; tentatively, D is TRBD1 (5 bases). Trimming removed 7 bases at V and 4 bases at J, with 16 bases between. Germline-derived CDR1 and CDR2 are SNHLY and FYNNEI. The CDR3 is 14 residues long. In DNA, the CDR3 is TGTGCCAGCAAAAATAGGGAGGGACGCTATGGCTACACCTTC. Its protein product is CASKNREGRYGYTF.

In this sample, this clone turned up a few times. The chain carries TRBV2 and TRBJ2-5; the D gene is possibly TRBD2 (5 bases). The germline V gene has CDR1 SNHLY and CDR2 FYNNEI. V was trimmed by 8 bases and J by 5 bases, leaving 21 bases between them. The CDR3 is 15 amino acids. The DNA for the CDR3 is TGTGCCAGCGAGGGATCGTACACTCGGAGGGAGACCCAGTACTTC. Translating gives CASEGSYTRRETQYF.

CDR3: CASSLQGPPDYGYTF. In DNA form, the CDR3 reads TGTGCCAGCAGCTTGCAGGGCCCACCGGACTATGGCTACACCTTC. The gene calls are TRBV7-8 and TRBJ1-2; D is possibly TRBD1 (5 bases). Trimming removed 3 bases from V and 3 bases from J, with 14 bases in between. The CDR3 is 15 residues long. Germline V gene lookup returns CDR1 SGHVS and CDR2 FQNEAQ.

V gene TRBV28 combines with J gene TRBJ2-7; no clear D. The CDR3 loop spans 14 amino acids. Between the trimmed V and J ends, which lost 8 bases and 0 bases, there was a span of 14 bases. Germline-derived CDR1 and CDR2 are MDHEN and SYDVKM. For the CDR3, the DNA is TGTGCCAGCGTTACCGACTTAAGCTCCTACGAGCAGTACTTC. Its protein product is CASVTDLSSYEQYF.

This clone has just a few counts. The V gene is TRBV19, the J gene TRBJ2-7; 9 bases map to TRBD1. Trimming at V came to 6 bases and at J to 7 bases, leaving 13 bases not matched to a gene. This CDR3 is 15 amino acids long. In germline, CDR1 is LNHDA, CDR2 SQIVND (reference sequence). The DNA of the CDR3 is TGTGCCAGTAGGACCACAGGGGGCTATAACGGAGAGCAGTACTTC. This sequence encodes CASRTTGGYNGEQYF.

In its sample, this clone was seen a few times. This sequence may be a read error, since a much larger clone differs from it by one base. Distinct nucleotide sequences in the sample also encode this CDR3. The gene calls are TRBV2 and TRBJ1-5, with 7 positions matching TRBD1. The germline CDR1 and CDR2 sequences are SNHLY and FYNNEI. The CDR3 extends over 14 amino acids. V shed 4 bases, J shed 2 bases, and the junction held 2 bases outside the gene matches. CDR3 nucleotide sequence: TGTGCCAGCAGTGGGACAGGCGGCAATCAGCCCCAGCATTTT. Its translation is CASSGTGGNQPQHF.

This rearrangement joins TRBV11-2 to TRBJ2-4; D call uncertain. V dropped 2 bases and J dropped 7 bases, with 6 bases sitting between them. The CDR3 length is 12 residues. Germline V gene sequence: CDR1 SGHAT, CDR2 FQNNGV. In DNA form, the CDR3 reads TGTGCCAGCAGCTTAACGCAGAACATTCAGTACTTC. As protein: CASSLTQNIQYF.

V usage is TRBV5-4 and J usage is TRBJ1-2, with D possibly matching TRBD1 (5 bases). Trimming took 1 base from V and 4 from J, leaving 14 bases between them. The CDR3 consists of 15 residues. CDR1 is SGHNT and CDR2 is YYREEE in the germline V gene (reference sequence). The CDR3 region is CASSLKGGAVYGYTF. CDR3 sequence (DNA): TGTGCCAGCAGCTTGAAAGGAGGGGCAGTCTATGGCTACACCTTC.

This clone was counted only a few times. V usage is TRBV28 and J usage is TRBJ2-7; 8 nucleotides match TRBD2. From germline, CDR1 is MDHEN and CDR2 SYDVKM. The CDR3 is 15 residues long. Unmatched junction bases numbered 12, after V lost 5 bases and J lost 6 bases. CDR3 nucleotide sequence: TGTGCCAGCAGTCCGCCCGGACTAGCTTGGGGCGAGCAGTACTTC. It yields the protein CASSPPGLAWGEQYF.

This chain uses TRBV2 with TRBJ2-5, with 7 bases aligning to TRBD2. This CDR3 is 14 amino acids long. Trimming at V came to 8 bases and at J to 5 bases, leaving 11 bases not matched to a gene. The V gene's germline CDR1 is SNHLY and CDR2 FYNNEI. The CDR3 protein is CASVSGTTAETQYF. The CDR3 bases are TGTGCCAGCGTAAGCGGGACCACCGCGGAGACCCAGTACTTC.

This clone was seen only a few times. Other DNA sequences in this sample translate to the same CDR3. The chain employs TRBV9 and TRBJ2-2; D is ambiguous. The CDR3 is made up of 15 amino acids. The V gene's germline CDR1 is SGDLS and CDR2 YYNGEE. Between the trimmed V and J ends, which lost 0 bases and 0 bases, there was a span of 6 bases. For the CDR3, the DNA is TGTGCCAGCAGCGTAGGGCTGGCGAACACCGGGGAGCTGTTTTTT. Its translation: CASSVGLANTGELFF.

This chain connects TRBV11-2 to TRBJ2-1; 10 nucleotides agree with TRBD1. The germline V gene encodes CDR1 SGHAT and CDR2 FQNNGV. V was clipped by 6 bases and J by 6 bases; unmatched bases: 5. The CDR3 consists of 14 residues. CDR3 region: CASRTGTGANEQFF. CDR3 nucleotide sequence: TGTGCCAGCAGGACCGGGACAGGGGCCAATGAGCAGTTCTTC.